This T cell receptor beta chain emerged from a study of blood T cell repertoires in COVID-19. The age range of participants was about 18 to 89 years, with residence in about 25 US areas. Authors' methods: Estimates of nucleated cell counts were drawn from the amplification of reference gene primers. Profiled with immunoSEQ multiplex PCR; TCRdb holds only in-frame clones, not every one. Clonal size and the V and J genes are those of that table, whereas D and trimming came from the DNA. This table has 200,000 to 250,000 clones, about 91% appearing once. With 6 bases removed from V and 8 bases from J, the gap between germline ends came to 19 bases. The CDR3 is 15 amino acids. In germline, CDR1 is KGHDR, CDR2 SFDVKD.

This chain connects TRBV24-1 to TRBJ2-1; weak D call: TRBD2 (7 bases). The sequenced sample consisted of PBMCs or T cells enriched from blood (not recorded which). The clonotype originates from a woman aged 50 to 65 with acute COVID-19. Here the CDR3 DNA reads TGTGCCACCAGTTCCCCGGGGACGGGGGGCGATGAGCAGTTCTTC. Translation gives CATSSPGTGGDEQFF.